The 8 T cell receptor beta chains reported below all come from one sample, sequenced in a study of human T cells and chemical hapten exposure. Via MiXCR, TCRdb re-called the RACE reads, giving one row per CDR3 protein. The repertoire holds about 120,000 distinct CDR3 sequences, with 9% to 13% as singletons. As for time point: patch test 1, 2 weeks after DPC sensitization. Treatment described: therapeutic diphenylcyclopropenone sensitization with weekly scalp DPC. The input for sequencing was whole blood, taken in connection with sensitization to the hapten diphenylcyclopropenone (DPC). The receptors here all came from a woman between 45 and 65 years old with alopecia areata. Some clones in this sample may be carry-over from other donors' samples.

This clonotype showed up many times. The CDR3 nucleotides read TGCAGTGCTAGAGATCATGCGGGGAGGGAGAGCACCCAGTACTTC. Protein: CSARDHAGRESTQYF. The chain recombines TRBV20-1 with TRBJ2-5, with 7 bases fitting TRBD2. CDR1 and CDR2 from the germline V gene are DFQATT and SNEGSKA (reference sequence). Trimming took 0 bases from V and 8 from J; bases not matched to a gene: 12. This CDR3 is built from 15 residues.

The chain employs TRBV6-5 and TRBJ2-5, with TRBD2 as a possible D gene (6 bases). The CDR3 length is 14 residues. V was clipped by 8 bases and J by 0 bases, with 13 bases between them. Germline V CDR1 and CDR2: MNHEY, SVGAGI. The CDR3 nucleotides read TGTGCCAGCCGGCTCCGGGACTACCAAGAGACCCAGTACTTC. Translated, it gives CASRLRDYQETQYF.

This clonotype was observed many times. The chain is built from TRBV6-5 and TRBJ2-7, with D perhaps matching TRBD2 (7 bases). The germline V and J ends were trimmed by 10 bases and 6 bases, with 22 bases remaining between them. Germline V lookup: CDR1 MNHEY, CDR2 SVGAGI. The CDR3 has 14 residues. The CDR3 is CATQRGGPLIEQYF. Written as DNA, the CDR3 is TGTGCCACCCAAAGGGGGGGGCCTTTGATCGAGCAGTACTTC.

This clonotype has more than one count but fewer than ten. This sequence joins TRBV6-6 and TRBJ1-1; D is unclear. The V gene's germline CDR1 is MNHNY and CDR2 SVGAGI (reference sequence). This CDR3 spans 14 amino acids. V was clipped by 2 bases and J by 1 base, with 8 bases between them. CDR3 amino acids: CASSYEGGNTEAFF. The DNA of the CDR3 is TGTGCCAGCAGTTACGAGGGAGGGAACACTGAAGCTTTCTTT.

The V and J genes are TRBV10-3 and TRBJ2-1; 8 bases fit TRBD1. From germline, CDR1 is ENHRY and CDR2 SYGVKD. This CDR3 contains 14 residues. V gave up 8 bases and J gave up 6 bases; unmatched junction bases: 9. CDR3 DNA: TGTGCCATCTGGCAGGACAGGGCAGGCAATGAGCAGTTCTTC. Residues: CAIWQDRAGNEQFF.

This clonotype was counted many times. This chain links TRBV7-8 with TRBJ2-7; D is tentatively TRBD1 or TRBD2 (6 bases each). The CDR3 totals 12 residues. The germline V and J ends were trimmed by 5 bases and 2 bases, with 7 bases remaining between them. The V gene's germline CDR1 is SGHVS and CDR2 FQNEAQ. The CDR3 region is CASSRGPYEQYF. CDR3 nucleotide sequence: TGTGCCAGCAGCCGGGGGCCCTACGAGCAGTACTTC.

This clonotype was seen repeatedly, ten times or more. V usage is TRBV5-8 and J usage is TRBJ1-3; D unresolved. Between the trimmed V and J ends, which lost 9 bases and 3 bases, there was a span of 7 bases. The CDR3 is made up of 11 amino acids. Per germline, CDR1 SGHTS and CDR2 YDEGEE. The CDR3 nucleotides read TGTGCCATCTTGGATGGAAACACCATATATTTT. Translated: CAILDGNTIYF.

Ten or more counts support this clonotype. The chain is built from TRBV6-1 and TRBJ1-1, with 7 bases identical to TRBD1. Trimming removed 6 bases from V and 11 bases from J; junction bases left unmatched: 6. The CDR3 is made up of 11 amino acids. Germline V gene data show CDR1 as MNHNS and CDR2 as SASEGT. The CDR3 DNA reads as TGTGCCAGCAGATCGACAGGGTACGCTTTCTTT. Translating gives CASRSTGYAFF.